Given below is one TCR beta chain in context. Its matching antigen is unknown. They built TCR cDNA with 5'RACE template switching, a step that put in a universal primer site and UMIs. Via MiXCR, TCRdb re-called the 5' RACE reads, giving one row per CDR3 protein. The sample lists hundreds of thousands of distinct CDR3 sequences, around a fifth occurring once. This sample was taken from a study of T cells after yellow fever vaccination. Study background: Preparation of fractions with low cell numbers was performed using SMART-Seq v4 Ultra Low Input. Findings and limits, study-wide: On re-exposure, the response was weaker but peaked faster, at day 5 versus 15. Reappearance after the booster was observed for most primary-vaccination clones (about 95% CD4, almost 90% CD8).

V lost 4 bases, J lost 5 bases, and 5 bases lay in between. This CDR3 is 10 amino acids long. Germline CDR1 reads SQVTM; CDR2 reads ANQGSEA. The TCR comes from a man aged 18 to 29 who received the YFV17D yellow fever vaccine. V is TRBV29-1 and J is TRBJ2-5; unclear D gene. The source material was PBMCs, sampled about 20 days after the first yellow fever vaccination. CDR3 nucleotide sequence: TGCAGCGTTGTCGAGGAGACCCAGTACTTC. Protein: CSVVEETQYF.